This TCR beta chain was recorded in a study of blood T cells in healthy people across ages. Points on this clonotype: Its antigen is not known.

The CDR3 spans 14 residues. The germline V gene encodes CDR1 MNHEY and CDR2 SMNVEV (reference sequence). J lost 6 bases, V lost 10 bases, and 9 bases had no gene match. Primers used in a second PCR of roughly 6 to 11 cycles were a sample-barcoded 5' primer and a J-beta primer mix. MiXCR, applied by TCRdb to the 5' RACE reads, yields one record per CDR3 protein. The sample lists approximately 690,000 distinct CDR3 sequences, around 54% occurring once. Study-wide results and limits: Older age went with lower TCR beta diversity per million T cells, in a roughly linear way. Higher diversity, along with more naive CD4+ cells, distinguished long-lived donors from aged donors.

Ranging in age from roughly 6 to 100, the donors were healthy Caucasian individuals from Russia. The TCR sequence derives from a man between 60 and 70 years old in good health. Sequenced: blood. The V gene is TRBV27, the J gene TRBJ1-6, with 7 positions matching TRBD1. CDR3 sequence: CATRTGDSNSPLHF. The CDR3 bases are TGTGCCACCCGGACAGGAGACTCTAATTCACCCCTCCACTTT.